What follows describes a single TCR beta chain. Its specific antigen is unknown. Base quality data are lacking; no much larger clone is found one base away. Cut back by 6 bases and 1 base, the V and J ends lie 9 bases apart. From its cysteine to its phenylalanine, the CDR3 spans 13 amino acids. CDR3 DNA only is kept here, 39 bases in frame from base 1. CDR1 MDHEN and CDR2 SYDVKM are derived from the germline V gene. For sequencing of the TCRbeta CDR3 region, genomic DNA was extracted from the sorted cells. The immunoSEQ Assay was used to sequence the TCRbeta CDR3 regions. Held by TCRdb, this immuneACCESS table contains in-frame sequences only and omits some clones. Under half of the omission traces to an unresolved V gene where checked; the cause of the rest is unknown. Counted in this sample were about 57,000 clones; 90% to 95% of them appeared once. The ten largest make up roughly a quarter of the sample.

The source of the sample is a study of OX40 agonist ivuxolimab in advanced cancers. Describing the broader study: Ivuxolimab was a fully human IgG2 agonistic monoclonal antibody targeting the costimulatory receptor OX40 (CD134). Intravenous ivuxolimab was administered to patients every 2 weeks at six dose levels: 0.01, 0.1, 0.3, 1.5, 3 and 10 mg/kg. Of the roughly 51 patients in dose escalation, some 19 had hepatocellular carcinoma, about 15 had melanoma, 9 had renal cell carcinoma and 9 had head and neck cancer. A male proportion of under 85% and a mean age of around 60 years, ranging from about 23 to 90, were recorded for the dose-escalation cohort. Patients were allowed to have had prior anti-PD-1, anti-PD-L1 or anti-CTLA-4 therapy, and around 43% of the dose-escalation patients had been treated with checkpoint inhibitors. Three dose-escalation patients achieved partial responses, one with hepatocellular carcinoma and two with cutaneous melanoma. Peripheral TCRbeta sequencing was intended to test whether TCR sequence diversity was altered and clonal T-cell expansion was caused by ivuxolimab. The monotherapy dose-escalation portion (N = 52 patients) of the phase I ivuxolimab trial is reported in the paper. The research as a whole found: Low levels of normalized T-cell clonal expansion were also seen in some patients who did not respond. Clonal expansion of both CD4+ and CD8+ blood T cells was observed from baseline to week 6 at doses 0.1 to 3.0 mg/kg. Which antigens the clonally expanded peripheral T cells were specific for was not determined. On average, CD8+ T cells showed more expanded clones than CD4+ T cells after ivuxolimab. In partial responders in the 0.1-3.0 mg/kg groups, normalized peripheral clonal expansion was found to be among the lowest, especially among CD8+ T cells.

The trial excluded patients who had a history of autoimmune disease or were on systemic immunosuppression. In every dose cohort, peripheral blood was drawn for TCR sequencing at baseline, cycle 4 day 1, and cycle 7 day 1. Samples came from an open-label, multicenter, first-in-human phase I dose-escalation trial of ivuxolimab. Adults with locally advanced or metastatic melanoma, renal cell carcinoma, hepatocellular carcinoma or head and neck squamous cell carcinoma were enrolled in the trial. Before TCR sequencing, CD4+ T cells and CD8+ T cells were sorted from peripheral blood as separate populations.

The sample here was CD4+ or CD8+ T cells sorted from blood, taken in a trial of the OX40 agonist ivuxolimab. The sequence is built from TRBV28 and TRBJ1-1; a tentative D match to TRBD1 spans 5 bases. This clonotype originated in an adult with an advanced solid tumor such as melanoma, head and neck, liver or kidney cancer. DNA sequence: TGTGCCAGCAGCCGGGGACGGAACACTGAAGCTTTCTTT. This codes for CASSRGRNTEAFF.